These 22 T cell receptor beta chains were sequenced from one sample in a study of control samples from healthy donors and cancer patients. Profiled with immunoSEQ multiplex PCR; TCRdb holds only in-frame clones, not every one. Of roughly 84,000 clones in the sample, 91% are singletons; the top ten hold roughly 15%. The source material was blood. The source of these receptors is a man aged 50 to 60 in good health.

The chain uses TRBV6-4 and TRBJ1-6; no clear D. CDR1 MRHNA and CDR2 SNTAGT come from the germline V gene. V lost 2 bases and J 6 bases, leaving 5 bases between the germline ends. The CDR3 covers 13 residues. CDR3 bases: TGTGCCAGCAGTGACCGAAGTAATTCACCCCTCCACTTT. Encoded protein: CASSDRSNSPLHF.

In DNA form, the CDR3 reads TGTGCCACCAGTGACCCACTTTATCCTGCGCAGTATTTT. Encoded protein: CATSDPLYPAQYF. V is TRBV24-1 and J is TRBJ2-3; the D is unclear. Germline loops: CDR1 KGHDR, CDR2 SFDVKD. V was trimmed by 4 bases and J by 10 bases, leaving 14 bases between them. The CDR3 has 13 amino acids.

This rearrangement joins TRBV14 to TRBJ1-4; D call uncertain. The V end lost 10 bases, the J end lost 0 bases, and 9 bases lay between the germline ends. This CDR3 is 13 amino acids long. The germline CDR1 and CDR2 sequences are SGHDN and FVKESK. CDR3 in DNA: TGTGCCACCAGGAGGGCAACTAATGAAAAACTGTTTTTT. Translation gives CATRRATNEKLFF.

The chain combines TRBV6-6 with TRBJ2-2; TRBD2 matches at 11 bases. There are 15 residues in the CDR3. Trimming removed 7 bases from V and 6 bases from J; junction bases left unmatched: 7. CDR1 MNHNY and CDR2 SVGAGI come from the germline V gene (reference sequence). CDR3 residues: CASTLLAGAAGELFF. The CDR3 nucleotides are TGTGCCAGCACCCTACTAGCGGGGGCGGCCGGGGAGCTGTTTTTT.

The V gene is TRBV5-8, the J gene TRBJ1-2, with 11 nucleotides matching TRBD1. Per germline, CDR1 SGHTS and CDR2 YDEGEE. CDR3 length equals 14 residues. Unmatched junction bases numbered 4, after V lost 3 bases and J lost 6 bases. The CDR3 sequence is CASSSGQGEDGYTF. The CDR3 coding sequence is TGTGCCAGCAGCTCGGGACAGGGGGAGGATGGCTACACCTTC.

The genes are TRBV19 and TRBJ1-1, with 8 bases matching TRBD1. This CDR3 is built from 13 residues. V lost 3 bases to trimming and J lost 5 bases; unmatched junction nucleotides: 2. Germline CDR1 LNHDA, CDR2 SQIVND (reference sequence). The CDR3: CASSITGGTEAFF. Here the CDR3 DNA reads TGTGCCAGTAGTATCACAGGGGGGACTGAAGCTTTCTTT.

The chain has TRBV7-2 and TRBJ1-6; a weak D match, TRBD1 (5 bases). Trimming took 4 bases from V and 2 from J, leaving 9 bases between them. This CDR3 spans 15 amino acids. From germline, CDR1 is SGHTA and CDR2 FQGNSA. CDR3 nucleotide sequence: TGTGCCAGCAGCTCCGGGGGTCCCTATAATTCACCCCTCCACTTT. This encodes CASSSGGPYNSPLHF.

The chain links TRBV27 to TRBJ1-2, with D unclear. V was shortened by 5 bases and J by 1 base, with 8 bases between the two germline ends. CDR1 MNHEY and CDR2 SMNVEV come from the germline V gene (reference sequence). The CDR3 length is 13 residues. The CDR3 is CASSPTINYGYTF. The CDR3 DNA sequence: TGTGCCAGCAGTCCAACTATTAACTATGGCTACACCTTC.

The CDR3 spells CASSLGAATYGYTF. As DNA, the CDR3 is TGTGCCAGCAGCTTAGGCGCAGCAACCTATGGCTACACCTTC. This rearrangement joins TRBV13 to TRBJ1-2, with D unclear. CDR1 and CDR2 (germline): PRHDT, FYEKMQ (reference sequence). V was shortened by 0 bases and J by 4 bases, with 9 bases between the two germline ends. The CDR3 has 14 amino acids.

The chain couples TRBV15 to TRBJ1-4, with 8 bases that match TRBD1. Trimming took 5 bases from V and 10 from J; bases not matched to a gene: 9. Germline V gene data show CDR1 as LNHNV and CDR2 as YYDKDF (reference sequence). This CDR3 is built from 14 residues. In DNA form, the CDR3 reads TGTGCCACCAGCCCTCGTCCCGGGACAGGAAAACTGTTTTTT. Its protein is CATSPRPGTGKLFF.

The chain uses TRBV11-1 and TRBJ2-7; perhaps TRBD1 as D (6 bases). There are 15 residues in the CDR3. Trimming cost V 8 bases and J 2 bases, with 19 bases left between them. Germline V lookup: CDR1 SGHAT, CDR2 FQDESV (reference sequence). The CDR3 region has the DNA TGTGCCAGCTTTGGATCGGACAGTTCCCCCTACGAGCAGTACTTC. It specifies CASFGSDSSPYEQYF.

This clone has a handful of counts. The chain couples TRBV15 to TRBJ2-1; no clear D gene. Germline assignment: CDR1 LNHNV and CDR2 YYDKDF (reference sequence). The CDR3 is 13 residues long. V gave up 6 bases and J gave up 9 bases, with 15 bases separating them. Here the CDR3 reads CATRRHPPPEQFF. In DNA, the CDR3 is TGTGCCACCAGGAGGCACCCCCCTCCTGAGCAGTTCTTC.

V is TRBV24-1 and J is TRBJ2-5; D gene uncertain. This CDR3 has 13 residues. Deletions cut 4 bases from V and 4 bases from J, with 9 bases between. Germline-derived CDR1 and CDR2 are KGHDR and SFDVKD. The CDR3 loop reads CATSEGSGETQYF. For the CDR3, the DNA is TGTGCCACCAGTGAGGGGTCGGGAGAGACCCAGTACTTC.

This chain links TRBV19 with TRBJ1-5, with D perhaps TRBD1 (6 bases). Germline CDR1 and CDR2: LNHDA and SQIVND (reference sequence). V lost 2 bases and J lost 5, with 13 bases in between. The CDR3 runs 15 residues. The CDR3 bases are TGTGCCAGTAGTATACAGGGGCCCGGGCATCAGCCCCAGCATTTT. As protein: CASSIQGPGHQPQHF.

The V call is TRBV5-1, the J call TRBJ2-3; 8 bases match TRBD2. This CDR3 is built from 15 residues. The ends lost 7 bases at V and 5 bases at J; junction bases unmatched: 12. The V gene's germline CDR1 is SGHRS and CDR2 YFSETQ. This CDR3 is CASSFRGGPGDTQYF. The CDR3 DNA reads as TGCGCCAGCTCATTTCGGGGGGGCCCGGGAGATACGCAGTATTTT.

The V gene is TRBV30, the J gene TRBJ1-3, with D uncertain. Trimming shortened V by 3 bases and J by 6 bases, and 15 bases separated the two germline ends. The length of the CDR3 is 14 residues. Germline CDR1 reads GTSNPN; CDR2 reads SVGIG (reference sequence). As DNA, the CDR3 is TGTGCCTGGAGCCCGAACGGCCTGAAAAACACCATATATTTT. It is translated as CAWSPNGLKNTIYF.

DNA for the CDR3: TGTGCCAGCAGGCCCCGGACAGGGGGCGGTGAAAAACTGTTTTTT. It translates to CASRPRTGGGEKLFF. The chain carries TRBV7-9 and TRBJ1-4, with 11 positions matching TRBD1. Germline V CDR1 and CDR2: SEHNR, FQNEAQ (reference sequence). This CDR3 is built from 15 residues. Trimming took 6 bases from V and 7 from J; bases not matched to a gene: 7.

This chain joins TRBV10-3 and TRBJ1-2, with D uncertain. V was cut by 4 bases and J by 6 bases, with 12 bases left in between. CDR3 length: 13 amino acids. Germline lookup yields CDR1 ENHRY and CDR2 SYGVKD. CDR3 DNA: TGTGCCATCAGTGTGCAGGAGCTGAATGGCTACACCTTC. Translation: CAISVQELNGYTF.

The V gene is TRBV4-2, the J gene TRBJ2-1, with D perhaps assigned TRBD1 or TRBD2 (5 bases each). Germline V gene sequence: CDR1 LGHNA, CDR2 YNFKEQ. Trimming took 0 bases from V and 4 from J, leaving 10 bases between them. The CDR3 consists of 15 residues. DNA for the CDR3: TGTGCCAGCAGCCAAGATAGAGGGGTTTACAATGAGCAGTTCTTC. This translates into CASSQDRGVYNEQFF.

V gene TRBV4-3 combines with J gene TRBJ1-2; D might be TRBD1 (6 bases). Germline values: CDR1 LGHNA, CDR2 YSLEER. The CDR3 extends over 14 amino acids. Trimming took off 0 bases at V and 4 bases at J, with 9 bases between the two ends. This CDR3 is CASSQDRGGYGYTF. CDR3 bases: TGCGCCAGCAGCCAAGACAGGGGCGGCTATGGCTACACCTTC.

The V call is TRBV10-2, the J call TRBJ1-2; D ambiguous. Germline V gene lookup returns CDR1 WSHSY and CDR2 SAAADI. Between the trimmed V and J ends, which lost 2 bases and 9 bases, there was a span of 10 bases. This CDR3 has 12 residues. This chain's CDR3 is CASSEQGGSYTF. The CDR3 DNA reads TGCGCCAGCAGTGAGCAAGGCGGGAGCTACACCTTC.

This clone has a single count. The chain employs TRBV7-9 and TRBJ1-2; D gene ambiguous. The CDR3 is made up of 11 amino acids. V lost 5 bases and J lost 5, with 6 bases in between. CDR1 is SEHNR, CDR2 FQNEAQ, per germline (reference sequence). The CDR3 bases are TGTGCCAGCAGCGTTTCTTATGGCTACACCTTC. This sequence encodes CASSVSYGYTF.